These 22 T cell receptor beta chains were all obtained from the same sample, sequenced in a study of T-cell reconstitution after alpha-beta-depleted transplantation in children. Preparation of the TCRbeta library used unique molecular identifiers. TCRdb analysed the PCR reads with MiXCR anew, one entry per CDR3 protein. This sample has 350,000 to 450,000 distinct CDR3 sequences; approximately 12% occur once, and the top ten carry around 4.5%. The sample here was PBMCs, taken from the stem cell graft. The source is a human donor who donated a stem cell graft to a child with Fanconi anemia.

The chain couples TRBV15 to TRBJ1-3; D gene unclear. Trimming shortened V by 4 bases and J by 4 bases, and 11 bases separated the two germline ends. Germline lookup yields CDR1 LNHNV and CDR2 YYDKDF (reference sequence). The CDR3 has 14 amino acids. The CDR3 loop is CATSTRETGNTIYF. CDR3 DNA: TGTGCCACCAGCACTCGGGAGACAGGAAACACCATATATTTT. Full variable domain (outside the CDR3, taken from reference TRBV15 and TRBJ1-3): DAMVIQNPRYQVTQFGKPVTLSCSQTLNHNVMYWYQQKSSQAPKLLFHYYDKDFNNEADTPDNFQSRRPNTSFCFLDIRSPGLGDTAMYLCATSTRETGNTIYFGEGSWLTVV.

The rearrangement joins TRBV10-3 to TRBJ1-1, with D unclear. The CDR3 spans 13 residues. V was shortened by 11 bases and J by 11 bases, with 24 bases between the two germline ends. CDR1 and CDR2 from the germline V gene are ENHRY and SYGVKD. The CDR3 DNA is TGTGCCGTAGACTCCCGGCTCCGGGGAGGGGCTTTCTTT. This translates into CAVDSRLRGGAFF.

This clonotype appeared many times. This chain connects TRBV7-8 to TRBJ2-2; D may match TRBD1 or TRBD2 (6 bases each). Trimming removed 5 bases at V and 3 bases at J, with 13 bases between. This CDR3 comprises 15 residues. The V gene's germline CDR1 is SGHVS and CDR2 FQNEAQ. CDR3 protein: CASSQTGGYTGELFF. CDR3 sequence (DNA): TGTGCCAGCAGCCAGACAGGAGGGTACACCGGGGAGCTGTTTTTT.

Only a few counts were recorded for this clonotype. The rearrangement joins TRBV29-1 to TRBJ2-3, with 10 positions matching TRBD2. CDR1 and CDR2 (germline): SQVTM, ANQGSEA. The CDR3 runs 15 residues. After removal of 4 bases from V and 4 bases from J, the junction contained 8 bases not matched to a gene. CDR3: CSVGSGLATSDTQYF. The DNA of the CDR3 is TGCAGCGTTGGGTCGGGACTAGCGACATCAGATACGCAGTATTTT.

This rearrangement joins TRBV20-1 to TRBJ1-2, with TRBD1 as a possible D gene (5 bases). The CDR3 length is 15 residues. The ends were cut back, 5 bases at V and 4 bases at J, with 20 bases in the middle. Looked up from germline, CDR1 is DFQATT and CDR2 is SNEGSKA (reference sequence). In DNA, the CDR3 is TGCAGTGCTCAAACTAGGGACCTTGGAGTCTATGGCTACACCTTC. This translates into CSAQTRDLGVYGYTF.

The sample holds a few counts of this clonotype. V gene TRBV20-1 combines with J gene TRBJ1-5, with D possibly being TRBD1 (5 bases). Germline V lookup: CDR1 DFQATT, CDR2 SNEGSKA (reference sequence). V was cut by 1 base and J by 1 base, with 14 bases left in between. CDR3 length: 16 amino acids. CDR3 bases: TGCAGTGCTAGAGGGGGGACCCCATCGAGCAATCAGCCCCAGCATTTT. This sequence encodes CSARGGTPSSNQPQHF.

A few counts support this clonotype. This chain connects TRBV7-9 to TRBJ2-2; no reliable D call. V was cut by 5 bases and J by 0 bases, with 13 bases left in between. The CDR3 consists of 16 residues. Germline V lookup: CDR1 SEHNR, CDR2 FQNEAQ (reference sequence). CDR3 in amino acids: CASSEPVHANTGELFF. CDR3 DNA: TGTGCCAGCAGCGAGCCTGTACACGCGAACACCGGGGAGCTGTTTTTT.

This clonotype appeared many times. The J gene is TRBJ2-7, the V gene TRBV6-2 or TRBV6-3; D remains unclear. Trimming cost V 2 bases and J 5 bases, with 7 bases left between them. The CDR3 has 12 residues. Per the germline V gene, CDR1 is MNHEY and CDR2 is SVGEGT. CDR3 DNA: TGTGCCAGCAGTTACGACCACGACGAGCAGTACTTC. The encoded protein is CASSYDHDEQYF.

Ten or more counts support this clonotype. The V call is TRBV29-1, the J call TRBJ2-1, with D possibly matching TRBD1 (5 bases). Germline CDR1 and CDR2: SQVTM and ANQGSEA. The CDR3 sequence is 16 residues long. Trimming stripped 0 bases from V and 0 bases from J, with 12 bases between. CDR3 nucleotides: TGCAGCGTTGAAGATCTTTACAGGAGCTCCTACAATGAGCAGTTCTTC. The encoded protein is CSVEDLYRSSYNEQFF.

This clonotype was counted many times. The chain joins TRBV29-1 to TRBJ2-5, with 7 bases identical to TRBD1. CDR3 length equals 13 residues. The trim removed 6 bases at V and 5 bases at J, leaving 9 bases unmatched. Germline CDR1 and CDR2: SQVTM and ANQGSEA. The CDR3 region has the DNA TGCAGCGTCGGATACAGGGGATTGGAGACCCAGTACTTC. Amino acid sequence: CSVGYRGLETQYF. Using reference TRBV29-1 and TRBJ2-5 for the parts outside the CDR3, the full variable domain is SAVISQKPSRDICQRGTSLTIQCQVDSQVTMMFWYRQQPGQSLTLIATANQGSEATYESGFVIDKFPISRPNLTFSTLTVSNMSPEDSSIYLCSVGYRGLETQYFGPGTRLLVL.

This rearrangement joins TRBV2 to TRBJ2-7; 7 nucleotides line up with TRBD1. Germline CDR1 and CDR2: SNHLY and FYNNEI. There are 14 residues in the CDR3. V lost 6 bases, J lost 3 bases, and 8 bases stayed unmatched. Here the CDR3 reads CASSVGQEFYEQYF. The CDR3 DNA reads as TGTGCCAGCAGCGTAGGACAGGAGTTCTACGAGCAGTACTTC.

This clonotype has just a few counts. The chain uses TRBV6-2 or TRBV6-3 and TRBJ2-5; D gene ambiguous. The CDR3 runs to 12 residues. Trimming left V 5 bases short and J 5 bases short, with 9 bases between. Per germline, CDR1 MNHEY and CDR2 SVGEGT. CDR3 region: CASSPPRETQYF. In DNA form, the CDR3 reads TGTGCCAGCAGTCCACCACGGGAGACCCAGTACTTC.

This chain links TRBV12-3 or TRBV12-4 with TRBJ2-5; perhaps TRBD2 as D (6 bases). Trimming took 4 bases from V and 0 from J, leaving 15 bases between them. CDR3 size: 16 residues. The DNA of the CDR3 is TGTGCCAGCAGTTCCCGAACGGCTAGCGACCAAGAGACCCAGTACTTC. It yields the protein CASSSRTASDQETQYF.

This clonotype has only a few counts. The J gene is TRBJ1-5, the V gene TRBV27, with a tentative D call TRBD1 (6 bases). Germline V gives CDR1 MNHEY, CDR2 SMNVEV (reference sequence). Trimming cost V 5 bases and J 4 bases, with 12 bases left between them. CDR3 length: 14 amino acids. The chain's CDR3 is CASSAQGGNQPQHF. The CDR3 DNA reads as TGTGCCAGCAGTGCACAGGGTGGGAATCAGCCCCAGCATTTT.

This rearrangement joins TRBV6-2 or TRBV6-3 to TRBJ1-4; D is perhaps TRBD1 (5 bases). V was shortened by 6 bases and J by 5 bases, with 16 bases between the two germline ends. The CDR3 covers 15 residues. Germline V lookup: CDR1 MNHEY, CDR2 SVGEGT. CDR3 nucleotides: TGTGCCAGCAGACTCCGGGACGGCAGAAATGAAAAACTGTTTTTT. The encoded protein is CASRLRDGRNEKLFF.

The chain couples TRBV14 to TRBJ1-2; 8 nucleotides agree with TRBD1. The CDR3 has 15 amino acids. The germline gives CDR1 SGHDN, CDR2 FVKESK. V trimming: 3 bases; J trimming: 0 bases; junction bases outside the gene matches: 3. CDR3 amino acids: CASSHEDRANYGYTF. In DNA form, the CDR3 reads TGTGCCAGCAGCCATGAGGACAGGGCTAACTATGGCTACACCTTC.

Only a few counts were recorded for this clonotype. J is TRBJ1-1 and V is TRBV2; possibly TRBD1 for D (5 bases). The CDR3 extends over 13 amino acids. The germline V gene encodes CDR1 SNHLY and CDR2 FYNNEI. The V gene lost 7 bases and the J gene lost 2 bases, with 11 bases spanning the gap. The CDR3 region has the DNA TGTGCCAGCAACAACCAGGGAAACACTGAAGCTTTCTTT. Protein product: CASNNQGNTEAFF.

This clonotype was seen only a few times. The rearrangement uses TRBV29-1 and TRBJ2-3; 8 nucleotides agree with TRBD1. With V trimmed by 1 base and J by 8 bases, 11 bases remained unmatched. The CDR3 is made up of 15 amino acids. Per germline, CDR1 SQVTM and CDR2 ANQGSEA. CDR3: CSVEGSRQGLATQYF. CDR3 DNA: TGCAGCGTTGAAGGCTCGAGACAGGGGCTTGCTACGCAGTATTTT.

This clonotype was picked up a small number of times. This chain connects TRBV4-3 to TRBJ1-6; TRBD1 is a possible D gene (6 bases). V lost 0 bases and J lost 10, with 16 bases in between. The CDR3 loop spans 16 amino acids. Per the germline V gene, CDR1 is LGHNA and CDR2 is YSLEER. This CDR3 reads CASSQDLLGGYSPLHF. The CDR3 DNA reads TGCGCCAGCAGCCAAGATCTGTTAGGGGGATACTCACCCCTCCACTTT.

At least ten counts were recorded for this clonotype. The CDR3 spells CASSGTSMTDTQYF. CDR3 nucleotides: TGTGCCAGCAGCGGGACTAGCATGACAGATACGCAGTATTTT. The chain links TRBV12-3 or TRBV12-4 to TRBJ2-3, with 9 bases fitting TRBD2. The J segment lost 3 bases and the V segment lost 6 bases, leaving 4 bases of the junction unmatched. This CDR3 is 14 amino acids long.

The chain employs TRBV20-1 and TRBJ1-6; no clear D gene. The CDR3 runs 16 residues. Between the trimmed V and J ends, which lost 3 bases and 0 bases, there was a span of 12 bases. Germline V gene lookup returns CDR1 DFQATT and CDR2 SNEGSKA (reference sequence). The CDR3 region has the DNA TGCAGTGCTAGTCGAACGGCGAGCTCCTATAATTCACCCCTCCACTTT. Amino acids: CSASRTASSYNSPLHF.

This clonotype was detected ten times or more. The junction shows a germline mismatch at one end, possibly a read error. The gene calls are TRBV5-1 and TRBJ2-3, with TRBD2 as a possible D gene (5 bases). The CDR3 sequence is 13 residues long. The germline V gene encodes CDR1 SGHRS and CDR2 YFSETQ. CDR3 DNA sequence: TGCGCCAGCACCTTGGAGGCCGCAGATACGCAGTATTTT. Protein: CASTLEAADTQYF.